The 20 T cell receptor beta chains below all came from one sample that was sequenced in a study of blood T cell repertoires in COVID-19. Clones were sequenced by immunoSEQ multiplex PCR, and TCRdb holds only the in-frame ones, with some missing. The profile shows 200,000 to 250,000 clones, 86% of them singletons. What was sequenced was peripheral blood. Receptors originate from a young woman who had recovered from COVID-19.

This rearrangement joins TRBV5-4 to TRBJ1-2, with unresolved D. Germline loops: CDR1 SGHNT, CDR2 YYREEE (reference sequence). With 4 bases removed from V and 1 base from J, the gap between germline ends came to 11 bases. This CDR3 is built from 14 residues. The CDR3 spells CASSHTLINYGYTF. The CDR3 DNA is TGTGCCAGCAGCCATACATTAATTAACTATGGCTACACCTTC.

This chain connects TRBV6-6 to TRBJ1-2, with 10 bases lining up with TRBD1. The CDR3 spans 17 residues. Germline CDR1 and CDR2: MNHNY and SVGAGI (reference sequence). With V trimmed by 7 bases and J by 1 base, 12 bases remained unmatched. The CDR3 nucleotides read TGTGCCAGCATTCGTGACAGGGGGCCGATCATTAACTATGGCTACACCTTC. Amino acids: CASIRDRGPIINYGYTF.

This clone appeared a few times. The rearrangement links TRBV7-9 to TRBJ1-2; 7 nucleotides align to TRBD1. Germline CDR1 SEHNR, CDR2 FQNEAQ (reference sequence). This CDR3 is built from 15 residues. With 5 bases clipped from V and 1 base from J, the junction kept 7 bases outside the gene matches. This CDR3 reads CASSARDSHNYGYTF. CDR3 nucleotide sequence: TGTGCCAGCAGCGCCCGGGACAGCCATAACTATGGCTACACCTTC.

The chain couples TRBV5-6 to TRBJ2-1; TRBD2 agrees at 7 bases. The CDR3 spans 13 residues. Germline V CDR1 and CDR2: SGHDT, YYEEEE. Trimming at V came to 4 bases and at J to 9 bases, leaving 7 bases not matched to a gene. CDR3 loop: CASSTLLAFEQFF. DNA of the CDR3: TGTGCCAGCAGCACACTACTAGCGTTTGAGCAGTTCTTC.

The chain carries TRBV6-6 and TRBJ2-1; the D gene is possibly TRBD2 (5 bases). The CDR3 totals 15 residues. Germline loops: CDR1 MNHNY, CDR2 SVGAGI (reference sequence). Trimming left V 4 bases short and J 8 bases short, with 18 bases between. The CDR3 loop is CASSFADWSYDEQFF. The DNA for the CDR3 is TGTGCCAGCAGTTTCGCGGACTGGTCGTACGATGAGCAGTTCTTC.

The chain uses TRBV27 and TRBJ2-2; TRBD1 might be the D (5 bases). The germline gives CDR1 MNHEY, CDR2 SMNVEV (reference sequence). This CDR3 region has 13 residues. V lost 5 bases to trimming and J lost 6 bases, with 10 bases between them. CDR3 DNA: TGTGCCAGCAGTCCAACAGGTCCCGGGGAGCTGTTTTTT. It codes for CASSPTGPGELFF.

The chain recombines TRBV7-2 with TRBJ2-4, with 8 bases identical to TRBD2. CDR1 and CDR2 from the germline V gene are SGHTA and FQGNSA. The CDR3 loop spans 19 amino acids. The junction had 15 bases not matched to a gene; V was cut back by 5 bases and J by 0 bases. The CDR3 protein is CASSQKRGLSLLAKNIQYF. The CDR3 bases are TGTGCCAGCAGCCAAAAGCGGGGGCTTTCTCTATTAGCCAAAAACATTCAGTACTTC.

CDR3 in amino acids: CATSRVLMAGDGYTF. The CDR3 DNA follows: TGTGCCACCAGCAGAGTTCTGATGGCAGGGGACGGCTACACCTTC. V and J are TRBV15 and TRBJ1-2; a weak D match, TRBD1 (6 bases). The CDR3 has 15 amino acids. The germline V gene encodes CDR1 LNHNV and CDR2 YYDKDF (reference sequence). Trimming removed 1 base from V and 8 bases from J, with 17 bases in between.

This chain connects TRBV27 to TRBJ2-3; the D is unclear. The V end was cut by 5 bases, the J end by 1 base, with 10 bases between. Germline lookup yields CDR1 MNHEY and CDR2 SMNVEV (reference sequence). The CDR3 is 14 residues long. CDR3: CASSPPPGTDTQYF. The CDR3 DNA follows: TGTGCCAGCAGTCCCCCCCCGGGCACAGATACGCAGTATTTT.

The V and J genes are TRBV5-1 and TRBJ2-1, with TRBD1 as a possible D gene (5 bases). V lost 2 bases and J lost 7, with 7 bases in between. Germline CDR1 is SGHRS and CDR2 is YFSETQ. The CDR3 totals 12 residues. CDR3 sequence reads: CASSFDRNEQFF. The CDR3 region has the DNA TGCGCCAGCAGCTTTGACAGAAATGAGCAGTTCTTC.

The V gene is TRBV7-7, the J gene TRBJ2-2; 9 bases are shared with TRBD2. This CDR3 is built from 18 residues. CDR1 and CDR2 from the germline V gene are SSHAT and FNYEAQ (reference sequence). The V segment lost 3 bases and the J segment 5 bases; nucleotides outside the gene matches: 13. The CDR3 region has the DNA TGTGCCAGCAGCTTCGACACCAGCGGGGGGAGGGGTACCGGGGAGCTGTTTTTT. This sequence encodes CASSFDTSGGRGTGELFF.

V and J are TRBV27 and TRBJ1-2; a possible D gene is TRBD1 (5 bases). The CDR3 contains 14 residues. Germline V gene data show CDR1 as MNHEY and CDR2 as SMNVEV (reference sequence). V was shortened by 5 bases and J by 4 bases, with 14 bases between the two germline ends. CDR3 protein: CASSTQGDSYGYTF. CDR3 coding DNA: TGTGCCAGCAGTACACAAGGGGATTCCTATGGCTACACCTTC.

V gene TRBV7-2 combines with J gene TRBJ2-3; the match to TRBD2 covers 9 bases. The ends lost 2 bases at V and 1 base at J; junction bases unmatched: 7. There are 17 residues in the CDR3. Germline V CDR1 and CDR2: SGHTA, FQGNSA. Written as DNA, the CDR3 is TGTGCCAGCAGCTTACAGGGCCTAGCGGGGCGCACAGATACGCAGTATTTT. Residues: CASSLQGLAGRTDTQYF.

The chain joins TRBV6-5 to TRBJ1-6; tentatively, D is TRBD1 (5 bases). This CDR3 is 14 amino acids long. V lost 4 bases and J 10 bases, leaving 14 bases between the germline ends. The germline V gene has CDR1 MNHEY and CDR2 SVGAGI. CDR3 loop: CASSFGRGGSPLHF. DNA for the CDR3: TGTGCCAGCAGTTTCGGACGGGGGGGATCACCCCTCCACTTT.

The gene calls are TRBV6-4 and TRBJ2-3; TRBD1 aligns across 9 bases. V dropped 6 bases and J dropped 3; count of bases not matched to a gene: 7. CDR3 length: 15 residues. CDR1 is MRHNA and CDR2 is SNTAGT in the germline V gene. For the CDR3, the DNA is TGTGCCAGCAGCGACAGGGGGAAGAGGACAGATACGCAGTATTTT. The encoded protein is CASSDRGKRTDTQYF.

The rearrangement joins TRBV6-1 to TRBJ1-3; D gene ambiguous. CDR3 length: 14 residues. Trimming stripped 2 bases from V and 0 bases from J, with 5 bases between. Germline-derived CDR1 and CDR2 are MNHNS and SASEGT. The CDR3 bases are TGTGCCAGCAGTGAATTAAACTCTGGAAACACCATATATTTT. Its translation: CASSELNSGNTIYF.

The rearrangement links TRBV30 to TRBJ1-2, with unresolved D. Germline CDR1 GTSNPN, CDR2 SVGIG (reference sequence). Trimming removed 3 bases from V and 7 bases from J, with 15 bases in between. The CDR3 has 13 amino acids. CDR3 region: CAWRSGPRRGYTF. The CDR3 bases are TGTGCCTGGAGGTCAGGCCCCAGGCGTGGCTACACCTTC.

As DNA, the CDR3 is TGCGCCAGCAGCTTTATGGAGGAGGGACTAGCCAGCAAAGCGCAGTATTTT. The encoded protein is CASSFMEEGLASKAQYF. This chain uses TRBV5-1 with TRBJ2-3, with 9 bases aligning to TRBD2. Germline trimming cut 2 bases from V and 10 bases from J; bases unmatched to any gene: 17. In germline, CDR1 is SGHRS, CDR2 YFSETQ. The CDR3 length is 17 residues. Using reference TRBV5-1 and TRBJ2-3 for the parts outside the CDR3, the full variable domain is KAGVTQTPRYLIKTRGQQVTLSCSPISGHRSVSWYQQTPGQGLQFLFEYFSETQRNKGNFPGRFSGRQFSNSRSEMNVSTLELGDSALYLCASSFMEEGLASKAQYFGPGTRLTVL.

The chain employs TRBV6-5 and TRBJ1-6; unclear D gene. The CDR3 has 11 amino acids. Looked up from germline, CDR1 is MNHEY and CDR2 is SVGAGI. The V end was cut by 6 bases, the J end by 7 bases, with 4 bases between. In DNA form, the CDR3 reads TGTGCCAGCAGGGAGAATTCACCCCTCCACTTT. Its translation is CASRENSPLHF.

V and J are TRBV18 and TRBJ1-1; D may be TRBD1 (5 bases). CDR1 is KGHSH, CDR2 LQKENI, per germline. The ends were cut back, 1 base at V and 3 bases at J, with 9 bases in the middle. The CDR3 length is 14 residues. CDR3 region: CASSPLQEDTEAFF. The CDR3 nucleotides are TGTGCCAGCTCACCACTACAGGAAGACACTGAAGCTTTCTTT.